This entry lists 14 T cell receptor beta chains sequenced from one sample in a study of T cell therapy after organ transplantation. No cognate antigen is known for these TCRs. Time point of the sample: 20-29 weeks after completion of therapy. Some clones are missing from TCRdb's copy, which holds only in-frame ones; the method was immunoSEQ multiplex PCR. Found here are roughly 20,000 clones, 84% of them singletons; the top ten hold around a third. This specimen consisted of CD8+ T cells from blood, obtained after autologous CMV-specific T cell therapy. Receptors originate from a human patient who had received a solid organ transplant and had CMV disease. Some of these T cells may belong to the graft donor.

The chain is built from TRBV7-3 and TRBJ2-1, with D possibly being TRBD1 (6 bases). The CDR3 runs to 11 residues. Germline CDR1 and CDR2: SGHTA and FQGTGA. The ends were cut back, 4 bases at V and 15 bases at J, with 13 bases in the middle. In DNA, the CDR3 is TGTGCCAGCAGCTCCACCGACAGGCTGTTCTTC. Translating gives CASSSTDRLFF.

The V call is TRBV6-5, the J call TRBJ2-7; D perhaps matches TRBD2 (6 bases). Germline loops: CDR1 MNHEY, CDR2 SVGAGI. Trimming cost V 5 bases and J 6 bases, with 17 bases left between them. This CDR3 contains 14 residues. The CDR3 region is CASSIRDSWREQYF. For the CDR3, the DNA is TGTGCCAGCAGTATACGGGACTCGTGGCGCGAGCAGTACTTC.

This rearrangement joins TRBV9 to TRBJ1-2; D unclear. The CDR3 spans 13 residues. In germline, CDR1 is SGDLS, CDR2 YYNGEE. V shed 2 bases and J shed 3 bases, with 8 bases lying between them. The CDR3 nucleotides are TGTGCCAGCAGCGTCGGCAGTGACTATGGCTACACCTTC. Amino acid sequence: CASSVGSDYGYTF.

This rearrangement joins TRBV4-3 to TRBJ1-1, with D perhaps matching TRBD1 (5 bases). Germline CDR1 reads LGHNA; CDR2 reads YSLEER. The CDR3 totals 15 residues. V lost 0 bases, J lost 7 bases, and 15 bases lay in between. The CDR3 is CASSQDGRADGEAFF. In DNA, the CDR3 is TGCGCCAGCAGCCAAGATGGCAGGGCCGACGGTGAAGCTTTCTTT.

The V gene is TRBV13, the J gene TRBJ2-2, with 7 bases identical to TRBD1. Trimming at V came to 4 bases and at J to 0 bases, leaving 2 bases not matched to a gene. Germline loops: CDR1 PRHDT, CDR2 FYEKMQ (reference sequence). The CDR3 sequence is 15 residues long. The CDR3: CASSSGQSNTGELFF. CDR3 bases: TGTGCCAGCAGCTCGGGACAGTCGAACACCGGGGAGCTGTTTTTT.

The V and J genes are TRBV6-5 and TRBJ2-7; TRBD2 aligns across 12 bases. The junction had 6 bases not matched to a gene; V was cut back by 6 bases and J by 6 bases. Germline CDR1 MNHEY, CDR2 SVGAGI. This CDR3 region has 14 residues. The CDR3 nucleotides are TGTGCCAGCAGCCTGGGACTAGCGGGTACCGAGCAGTACTTC. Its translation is CASSLGLAGTEQYF.

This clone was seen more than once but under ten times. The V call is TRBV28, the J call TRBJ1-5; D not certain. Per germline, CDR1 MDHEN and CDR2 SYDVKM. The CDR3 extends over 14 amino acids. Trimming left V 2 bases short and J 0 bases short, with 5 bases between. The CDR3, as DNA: TGTGCCAGCAGTTTACAGGTTAGCAATCAGCCCCAGCATTTT. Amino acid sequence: CASSLQVSNQPQHF.

This chain's CDR3 is CASRSQGYNQPQHF. Written as DNA, the CDR3 is TGTGCCAGCAGGTCCCAGGGGTACAATCAGCCCCAGCATTTT. This chain joins TRBV7-8 and TRBJ1-5, with D maybe TRBD1 (6 bases). This CDR3 contains 14 residues. CDR1 is SGHVS, CDR2 FQNEAQ, per germline. The germline V and J ends were trimmed by 6 bases and 3 bases, with 12 bases remaining between them.

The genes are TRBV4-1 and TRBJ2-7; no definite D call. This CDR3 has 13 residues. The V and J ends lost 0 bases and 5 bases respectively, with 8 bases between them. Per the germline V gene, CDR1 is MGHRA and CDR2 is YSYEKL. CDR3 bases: TGCGCCAGCAGCCAAGATGGAGACAACGAGCAGTACTTC. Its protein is CASSQDGDNEQYF.

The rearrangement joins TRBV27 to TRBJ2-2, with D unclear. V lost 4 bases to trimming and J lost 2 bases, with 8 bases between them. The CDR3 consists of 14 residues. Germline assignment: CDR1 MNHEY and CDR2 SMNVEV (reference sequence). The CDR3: CASSSLLNTGELFF. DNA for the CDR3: TGTGCCAGCAGTTCGTTGCTTAACACCGGGGAGCTGTTTTTT.

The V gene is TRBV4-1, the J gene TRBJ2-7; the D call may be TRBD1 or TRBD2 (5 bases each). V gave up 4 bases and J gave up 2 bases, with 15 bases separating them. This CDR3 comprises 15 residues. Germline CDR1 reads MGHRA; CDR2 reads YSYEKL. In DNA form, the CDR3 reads TGCGCCAGCAGCCCAGCCGGGACGGGTACCTACGAGCAGTACTTC. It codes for CASSPAGTGTYEQYF.

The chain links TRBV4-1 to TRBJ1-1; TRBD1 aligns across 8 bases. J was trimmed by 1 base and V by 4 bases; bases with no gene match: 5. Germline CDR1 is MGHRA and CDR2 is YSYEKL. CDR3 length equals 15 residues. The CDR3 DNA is TGCGCCAGCAGCCTAGGGACAGGTGGGAACACTGAAGCTTTCTTT. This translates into CASSLGTGGNTEAFF.

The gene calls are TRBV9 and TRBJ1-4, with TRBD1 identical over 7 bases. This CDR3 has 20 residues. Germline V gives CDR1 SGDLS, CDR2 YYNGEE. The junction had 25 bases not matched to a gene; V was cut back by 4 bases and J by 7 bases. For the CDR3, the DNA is TGTGCCAGCAGCTCAGGGGGGAACTGGGACAGCGGAGTGATTGCTGAAAAACTGTTTTTT. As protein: CASSSGGNWDSGVIAEKLFF.

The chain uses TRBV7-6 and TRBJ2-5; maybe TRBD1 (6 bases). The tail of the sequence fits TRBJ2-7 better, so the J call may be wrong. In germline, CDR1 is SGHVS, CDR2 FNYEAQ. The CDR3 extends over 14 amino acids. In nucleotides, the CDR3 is TGTGCCAGCAGCTTAGGGGGGCCACCCCTCGAGCAGTACTTC. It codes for CASSLGGPPLEQYF.